These T cell receptor beta chains were read from a single sample in a study of tumor T cells in aggressive B-cell lymphoma. Some clones are missing from TCRdb's copy, which holds only in-frame ones; the method was immunoSEQ multiplex PCR. The sample has thousands of clones; about 84% are singletons. Sequencing was performed on tumor tissue. These receptors all come from an adult with diffuse large B cell lymphoma. Both conserved end residues are part of each CDR3. The D gene is left open where the match is weak. Clone size is stated in some rows and not others, as once, few, many or a class when expanded.

d_gene,v_gene,abundance,j_gene,CDR3nt,CDR3aa
TRBD1,TRBV6-4,.,TRBJ2-7,TGTGCCAGCAGTGACCGCGGGACAGGCGAGCAGTACTTC,CASSDRGTGEQYF
.,TRBV28,.,TRBJ1-1,TGTGCCAGCAGTTTATTGGCAGGAGGGGCCACTGAAGCTTTCTTT,CASSLLAGGATEAFF
TRBD1,TRBV18,.,TRBJ1-6,TGTGCCAGCTCACCCTATGAGGGACAGGGCCGTTATAATTCACCCCTCCACTTT,CASSPYEGQGRYNSPLHF
TRBD2,TRBV11-2,few,TRBJ2-1,TGTGCCAGCAGCTTAGTTTTCGGAAGCGGGGGGTCCTACAATGAGCAGTTCTTC,CASSLVFGSGGSYNEQFF
.,TRBV14,.,TRBJ1-1,TGTGCCAGCAGTCAACAGGGATACACTGAAGCTTTCTTT,CASSQQGYTEAFF
.,TRBV29-1,few,TRBJ1-4,TGCAGCGTTGATGTTGGAGGGGACGAAAAACTGTTTTTT,CSVDVGGDEKLFF
.,TRBV6-1,.,TRBJ2-3,TGTGCCAGCAGCAGAATGACTTCAGATACGCAGTATTTT,CASSRMTSDTQYF
TRBD1,TRBV5-4,.,TRBJ1-2,TGTGCCAGCAGCTTGTCTTGGGACAGGGATGGCTACACCTTC,CASSLSWDRDGYTF
.,TRBV30,.,TRBJ1-2,TGTGCCTGGAGTGGGATGGCACAGGGCCCAAACTATGGCTACACCTTC,CAWSGMAQGPNYGYTF
TRBD2,TRBV27,.,TRBJ2-3,TGTGCCAGCAGTGCGCGGGGTAGCGGGAGGGTCTCGGGAGATACGCAGTATTTT,CASSARGSGRVSGDTQYF
.,TRBV7-9,.,TRBJ1-2,TGTGCCAGCAGCTTACAACAGGCCGGAGGGGGCTACACCTTC,CASSLQQAGGGYTF
.,TRBV11-2,.,TRBJ1-1,TGTGCCAGCAGCTTTGGGGGCCACCTCCCTGAAGCTTTCTTT,CASSFGGHLPEAFF
.,TRBV5-4,once,TRBJ1-6,TGTGCCAGCAGCTCGGGGGTAAATTCACCCCTCCACTTT,CASSSGVNSPLHF
.,TRBV5-6,large,TRBJ1-3,TGTGCCAGCAGCTGGACAGCCGAAGACACCATATATTTT,CASSWTAEDTIYF
.,TRBV5-1,.,TRBJ1-2,TGCGCCAGCAGCTCCACGACAGTGGCCCATGGCTACACCTTC,CASSSTTVAHGYTF
.,TRBV4-1,.,TRBJ2-5,TGCGCCAGCAGCTTCCGGTTGGGGGCTAGGGAGACCCAGTACTTC,CASSFRLGARETQYF
TRBD1,TRBV28,once,TRBJ1-4,TGTGCCAGCAGCGACAGGGATGAAAAACTGTTTTTT,CASSDRDEKLFF
TRBD1,TRBV5-1,.,TRBJ2-3,TGCGCCAGCAGCCTGGACAGGGGGGCAGATACGCAGTATTTT,CASSLDRGADTQYF
TRBD1,TRBV6-5,.,TRBJ1-3,TGTGCCAGCAAGCCCGACAGGGTTGGAAACACCATATATTTT,CASKPDRVGNTIYF
TRBD1,TRBV28,.,TRBJ1-4,TGTGCCAGCAGTTTCCTCCCGGGACAGGGTCGAAATGAAAAACTGTTTTTT,CASSFLPGQGRNEKLFF
.,TRBV7-9,once,TRBJ1-2,TGTGCCAGCAGCATACAGACAGAGGGCTACACCTTC,CASSIQTEGYTF
TRBD1,TRBV30,.,TRBJ1-6,TGTGCCTCCGGGACAGATAATTCACCCCTCCACTTT,CASGTDNSPLHF
TRBD1,TRBV6-1,.,TRBJ1-3,TGTGCCAGCCGGACAGGCTTCTCTGGAAACACCATATATTTT,CASRTGFSGNTIYF
TRBD1,TRBV29-1,.,TRBJ1-5,TGCAGCGTGGACAGGGTCAGTCATCAGCCCCAGCATTTT,CSVDRVSHQPQHF
.,TRBV18,.,TRBJ1-2,TGTGCCAGCTCACTGAGTGCTGATAACTATGGCTACACCTTC,CASSLSADNYGYTF
.,TRBV7-9,once,TRBJ1-5,TGTGCCAGCAGCTTAGGGACATCTAATCAGCCCCAGCATTTT,CASSLGTSNQPQHF
.,TRBV28,.,TRBJ1-1,TGTGCCAGCAGTTCCCAAGCAGGAAGCGGGGCCACTGAAGCTTTCTTT,CASSSQAGSGATEAFF
.,TRBV29-1,.,TRBJ1-1,TGCAGCGTTGAAGGCACTATGAACACTGAAGCTTTCTTT,CSVEGTMNTEAFF
.,TRBV25-1,.,TRBJ2-5,TGTGCCAGCAGTGAATACCGGTCCCAGTACTTC,CASSEYRSQYF
.,TRBV5-1,.,TRBJ1-4,TGCGCCAGCAGCCCAGCAGGAGAAAAACTGTTTTTT,CASSPAGEKLFF
.,TRBV11-2,.,TRBJ1-2,TGTGCCAGCAGCTTAGATAGCGACCTCCGGTACACCTTC,CASSLDSDLRYTF
TRBD1,TRBV28,.,TRBJ2-1,TGTGCCAGCATCGACAGGGCCTACAATGAGCAGTTCTTC,CASIDRAYNEQFF
.,TRBV27,.,TRBJ2-7,TGTGCCAGCATGGCGGTGAGTTACGAGCAGTACTTC,CASMAVSYEQYF
.,TRBV5-1,.,TRBJ1-1,TGCGCCAGCAGCTCCTACAGGCTCACGGAGATCATGAACACTGAAGCTTTCTTT,CASSSYRLTEIMNTEAFF
TRBD1,TRBV7-9,.,TRBJ1-1,TGTGCCAGCAGCTCACCCCGGGACAGGGAAGCTTTCTTT,CASSSPRDREAFF
.,TRBV27,.,TRBJ1-1,TGTGCCAGCAGTTTACAGGGAAACACTGAAGCTTTCTTT,CASSLQGNTEAFF
.,TRBV5-6,.,TRBJ1-1,TGTGCCAGCAGCTTGGGGCGGGGCCGGACTGAAGCTTTCTTT,CASSLGRGRTEAFF
TRBD1,TRBV19,.,TRBJ1-2,TGTGCCAGTAGTATAGGAGGGACAGGTCGCCGTTATGGCTACACCTTC,CASSIGGTGRRYGYTF
.,TRBV11-3,.,TRBJ1-1,TGTGCCAGCAGCTTTCAGGGGAACACTGAAGCTTTCTTT,CASSFQGNTEAFF
TRBD1,TRBV5-1,.,TRBJ2-7,TGCGCCAGCAGCAGTGGGACAGTCGGATGGGGCGAGCAGTACTTC,CASSSGTVGWGEQYF
.,TRBV14,few,TRBJ2-2,TGTGCCAGCAGCCAAGAGAGGAACACCGGGGAGCTGTTTTTT,CASSQERNTGELFF
TRBD1,TRBV28,.,TRBJ1-2,TGTGCCAGCAGAAACGGGGGGGAAGGACAGGGGGGGTACACCTTC,CASRNGGEGQGGYTF
.,TRBV18,.,TRBJ2-5,TGTGCCAGCTCACCACGTGGTGCCTCGGGGGAGACCCAGTACTTC,CASSPRGASGETQYF
.,TRBV29-1,once,TRBJ2-1,TGCAGCGTTGCGTCACAGGCGGGGTACAATGAGCAGTTCTTC,CSVASQAGYNEQFF
TRBD1,TRBV29-1,once,TRBJ1-1,TGCAGCGTTGACGACAGGGTTGGGGGTGAAGCTTTCTTT,CSVDDRVGGEAFF
TRBD2,TRBV30,.,TRBJ2-1,TGTGCCTGGGTATTCAGCGGGACCTACAATGAGCAGTTCTTC,CAWVFSGTYNEQFF
TRBD1,TRBV2,.,TRBJ1-3,TGTGCCAGCAGTCGGGACAGGAATGGAAACACCATATATTTT,CASSRDRNGNTIYF
.,TRBV6-1,.,TRBJ1-5,TGTGCCAGCAAATCAAGGGGCAGACAGCCCCAGCATTTT,CASKSRGRQPQHF